These 17 T cell receptor beta chains were all obtained from the same sample, sequenced in a study of graft-versus-host responses after intestinal transplantation (dated by TCRdb to the early 2020s). The sample's time point label, decoded: cells obtained before transplantation from donor or recipient. Library creation used the immunoSEQ multiplex PCR assay. What TCRdb holds here is the immuneACCESS table cut down to in-frame rearrangements. Part of the clones is not present; checked against another copy, under half of the missing clones reflect an unresolved V gene, and the others are unexplained. A total of under 130,000 clones appear in this sample, under 95% of them only once. 1% to 1.5% of the sample is taken by the ten largest. No antigen is known for these receptors. This specimen consisted of unstimulated CD8+ T cells sorted from spleen or lymph node cells, obtained before intestinal transplant. The receptors were gathered from a human donor who received an intestinal transplant.

CDR3 loop: CARLDKADTQYF. DNA for the CDR3: TGTGCCCGCTTGGACAAAGCAGATACGCAGTATTTT. This chain connects TRBV30 to TRBJ2-3; D possibly corresponds to TRBD1 (5 bases). Trimming removed 8 bases at V and 4 bases at J, with 13 bases between. The CDR3 runs to 12 residues. CDR1 is GTSNPN and CDR2 is SVGIG in the germline V gene (reference sequence).

The chain employs TRBV30 and TRBJ2-2, with 10 positions matching TRBD1. V was clipped by 2 bases and J by 6 bases; unmatched bases: 6. The CDR3 sequence is 15 residues long. Germline CDR1 is GTSNPN and CDR2 is SVGIG (reference sequence). CDR3 nucleotide sequence: TGTGCCTGGAGTAACAGGACAGGGGGACCCGGGGAGCTGTTTTTT. Protein: CAWSNRTGGPGELFF.

The chain is built from TRBV5-1 and TRBJ1-5, with D tentatively TRBD1 (5 bases). Germline values: CDR1 SGHRS, CDR2 YFSETQ. Trimming left V 4 bases short and J 0 bases short, with 23 bases between. This CDR3 spans 19 amino acids. CDR3 bases: TGCGCCAGCAGCCCACCGGGGGGGGACTCACTATATAGCAATCAGCCCCAGCATTTT. Protein: CASSPPGGDSLYSNQPQHF.

The rearrangement links TRBV7-6 to TRBJ2-5; tentatively, D is TRBD2 (7 bases). Germline CDR1 reads SGHVS; CDR2 reads FNYEAQ. The CDR3 runs 14 residues. Trimming removed 5 bases from V and 5 bases from J, with 15 bases in between. In nucleotides, the CDR3 is TGTGCCAGCAGCGAAAACGGGGGGCCTGAGACCCAGTACTTC. This codes for CASSENGGPETQYF.

This chain connects TRBV2 to TRBJ2-1; 9 positions match TRBD2. CDR1 and CDR2 from the germline V gene are SNHLY and FYNNEI. CDR3 length: 16 amino acids. V shed 7 bases and J 1 base; nucleotides not matched to a gene: 8. CDR3 DNA: TGTGCCAGCATTCGAGCTAGCGGGGCTTCCTACAATGAGCAGTTCTTC. Protein sequence: CASIRASGASYNEQFF.

V is TRBV7-9 and J is TRBJ1-5; D unresolved. This CDR3 has 12 residues. Germline-derived CDR1 and CDR2 are SEHNR and FQNEAQ (reference sequence). V lost 5 bases and J 9 bases, leaving 11 bases between the germline ends. CDR3 protein: CASSESRGPQHF. CDR3 sequence (DNA): TGTGCCAGCAGCGAAAGTCGGGGGCCCCAGCATTTT.

This chain links TRBV10-3 with TRBJ2-3, with a weak D call TRBD1 (6 bases). The CDR3 is 13 residues long. Germline CDR1 ENHRY, CDR2 SYGVKD. V shed 4 bases and J shed 4 bases, with 9 bases lying between them. The DNA of the CDR3 is TGTGCCATCAGTGGGACAGAGGCAGATACGCAGTATTTT. As protein: CAISGTEADTQYF.

The table lists this clone with a few counts. The V call is TRBV29-1, the J call TRBJ1-4; 10 nucleotides line up with TRBD1. Germline CDR1 and CDR2: SQVTM and ANQGSEA. Trimming took 3 bases from V and 7 from J; bases not matched to a gene: 20. The CDR3 consists of 19 residues. CDR3 sequence (DNA): TGCAGCGTTGAGGGATATAAGGGACAGGGGATGTATGGGGTTGAAAAACTGTTTTTT. Translating gives CSVEGYKGQGMYGVEKLFF.

The chain joins TRBV2 to TRBJ2-7; D call uncertain. The CDR3 is 13 residues long. In germline, CDR1 is SNHLY, CDR2 FYNNEI. V gave up 1 base and J gave up 2 bases, with 6 bases separating them. Written as DNA, the CDR3 is TGTGCCAGCAGTGAAGGGTTTACCTACGAGCAGTACTTC. It encodes CASSEGFTYEQYF. The entire variable domain, with the rest obtained from reference TRBV2 and TRBJ2-7, is as follows: EPEVTQTPSHQVTQMGQEVILRCVPISNHLYFYWYRQILGQKVEFLVSFYNNEISEKSEIFDDQFSVERPDGSNFTLKIRSTKLEDSAMYFCASSEGFTYEQYFGPGTRLTVT.

This chain joins TRBV19 and TRBJ1-3; 7 bases match TRBD1. The junction had 9 bases not matched to a gene; V was cut back by 3 bases and J by 4 bases. The CDR3 has 16 amino acids. Germline loops: CDR1 LNHDA, CDR2 SQIVND (reference sequence). CDR3 sequence: CASSIWDSGGGNTIYF. CDR3 sequence (DNA): TGTGCCAGTAGTATTTGGGACAGCGGAGGGGGAAACACCATATATTTT.

The chain combines TRBV4-1 with TRBJ2-1; 11 bases align to TRBD2. Germline CDR1 reads MGHRA; CDR2 reads YSYEKL. This CDR3 contains 16 residues. V shed 1 base and J 7 bases; nucleotides not matched to a gene: 6. CDR3: CASSQVPSGGTNEQFF. Here the CDR3 DNA reads TGCGCCAGCAGCCAAGTACCTAGCGGGGGGACAAATGAGCAGTTCTTC.

This clone was seen once. The V and J genes are TRBV27 and TRBJ2-3; 9 bases match TRBD2. Germline trimming cut 5 bases from V and 0 bases from J; bases unmatched to any gene: 12. The CDR3 extends over 18 amino acids. The V gene's germline CDR1 is MNHEY and CDR2 SMNVEV (reference sequence). CDR3 bases: TGTGCCAGCAGTCCCTTTGGAATAGCGGGGGTGAGCACAGATACGCAGTATTTT. Its translation is CASSPFGIAGVSTDTQYF.

The chain links TRBV5-1 to TRBJ2-7; D is unclear. Germline V gene lookup returns CDR1 SGHRS and CDR2 YFSETQ. CDR3 length: 14 residues. Trimming cost V 4 bases and J 3 bases, with 14 bases left between them. The CDR3: CASSVGSGIYEQYF. CDR3 in DNA: TGCGCCAGCAGCGTGGGGTCCGGAATCTACGAGCAGTACTTC. Full variable domain (outside the CDR3, taken from reference TRBV5-1 and TRBJ2-7): KAGVTQTPRYLIKTRGQQVTLSCSPISGHRSVSWYQQTPGQGLQFLFEYFSETQRNKGNFPGRFSGRQFSNSRSEMNVSTLELGDSALYLCASSVGSGIYEQYFGPGTRLTVT.

This chain uses TRBV7-9 with TRBJ1-1, with D perhaps matching TRBD1 (5 bases). CDR3 size: 17 residues. From germline, CDR1 is SEHNR and CDR2 FQNEAQ (reference sequence). V shed 4 bases and J shed 3 bases, with 21 bases lying between them. This CDR3 reads CASSSLAGTPGDTEAFF. The CDR3 DNA is TGTGCCAGCAGCTCCCTAGCCGGGACGCCGGGGGACACTGAAGCTTTCTTT.

The J gene is TRBJ2-5, the V gene TRBV6-5; 11 positions match TRBD2. After removal of 6 bases from V and 5 bases from J, the junction contained 5 bases not matched to a gene. CDR3 length: 14 residues. CDR1 MNHEY and CDR2 SVGAGI come from the germline V gene. The DNA of the CDR3 is TGTGCCAGCAGCACGGTAGCGGGGGGGGAGACCCAGTACTTC. This sequence encodes CASSTVAGGETQYF.

The chain joins TRBV2 to TRBJ1-2; D is perhaps TRBD1 (5 bases). Trimming stripped 6 bases from V and 4 bases from J, with 15 bases between. This CDR3 has 14 residues. Germline V CDR1 and CDR2: SNHLY, FYNNEI. CDR3 sequence reads: CASRVDPGGYGYTF. The CDR3 DNA reads as TGTGCCAGCAGGGTGGACCCGGGGGGCTATGGCTACACCTTC. The full variable domain, with the rest looked up from reference TRBV2 and TRBJ1-2, is EPEVTQTPSHQVTQMGQEVILRCVPISNHLYFYWYRQILGQKVEFLVSFYNNEISEKSEIFDDQFSVERPDGSNFTLKIRSTKLEDSAMYFCASRVDPGGYGYTFGSGTRLTVV.

The CDR3 region has the DNA TGTGCCTGGATATCGCCAGGGGGTGAAGCTTTCTTT. It encodes CAWISPGGEAFF. The chain couples TRBV30 to TRBJ1-1; 7 bases align to TRBD1. Germline CDR1 and CDR2: GTSNPN and SVGIG (reference sequence). The CDR3 consists of 12 residues. Trimming at V came to 4 bases and at J to 7 bases, leaving 6 bases not matched to a gene.